Listed here are 6 T cell receptor beta chains from one sample, sequenced in a study of T cells in Graves' hyperthyroidism and ophthalmopathy. There were TCR beta CDR3 regions amplified from RNA transcripts. During a first-round RT-PCR of the TCR CDR3, the HTBI primer set was used. TCRdb itself ran the multiplex PCR reads through MiXCR, one entry per CDR3 protein. The table includes roughly 840,000 distinct CDR3 sequences, 38% detected once. The sample consisted of blood. These receptors all come from a man aged 18 to 29 with Graves' hyperthyroidism.

The genes are TRBV20-1 and TRBJ1-1; 7 nucleotides align to TRBD1. The CDR3 contains 15 residues. From germline, CDR1 is DFQATT and CDR2 SNEGSKA (reference sequence). J was trimmed by 3 bases and V by 6 bases; bases with no gene match: 13. The CDR3 loop reads CSAPYRGVYDTEAFF. The CDR3, as DNA: TGCAGTGCCCCTTACAGGGGAGTCTATGACACTGAAGCTTTCTTT.

The chain has TRBV12-3 or TRBV12-4 and TRBJ1-4; the D is unclear. The length of the CDR3 is 13 residues. V was clipped by 5 bases and J by 8 bases, with 12 bases between them. In DNA, the CDR3 is TGTGCCAGCAGTAGATCGGGAGGCGAAAAACTGTTTTTT. Amino acids: CASSRSGGEKLFF.

The rearrangement joins TRBV2 to TRBJ2-1; 9 bases line up with TRBD1. V shed 8 bases, J shed 5 bases, and the junction held 7 bases outside the gene matches. CDR3 length equals 14 residues. Germline loops: CDR1 SNHLY, CDR2 FYNNEI. The CDR3 spells CASHYRDRDNEQFF. The DNA for the CDR3 is TGTGCCAGCCATTACAGGGACAGGGACAATGAGCAGTTCTTC. The variable domain in full, with the rest retrieved from reference TRBV2 and TRBJ2-1, is EPEVTQTPSHQVTQMGQEVILRCVPISNHLYFYWYRQILGQKVEFLVSFYNNEISEKSEIFDDQFSVERPDGSNFTLKIRSTKLEDSAMYFCASHYRDRDNEQFFGPGTRLTVL.

This clonotype was seen at least ten times. The chain employs TRBV10-3 and TRBJ2-7; D is perhaps TRBD2 (5 bases). The V gene lost 0 bases and the J gene lost 4 bases, with 7 bases spanning the gap. The CDR3 consists of 13 residues. CDR1 is ENHRY and CDR2 is SYGVKD in the germline V gene. In DNA, the CDR3 is TGTGCCATCAGTGAGTCGTGGGAGTACGAGCAGTACTTC. Translation gives CAISESWEYEQYF.

Only a few counts were recorded for this clonotype. V usage is TRBV12-3 or TRBV12-4 and J usage is TRBJ1-4, with D maybe TRBD1 (5 bases). Trimming shortened V by 6 bases and J by 0 bases, and 11 bases separated the two germline ends. The length of the CDR3 is 15 residues. The CDR3 bases are TGTGCCAGCAGACCGGGACGGTCAACTAATGAAAAACTGTTTTTT. Protein: CASRPGRSTNEKLFF.

This clonotype occurred a few times. V is TRBV5-4 and J is TRBJ2-5; D possibly corresponds to TRBD2 (6 bases). The CDR3 covers 15 residues. CDR1 and CDR2 from the germline V gene are SGHNT and YYREEE (reference sequence). With 0 bases removed from V and 5 bases from J, the gap between germline ends came to 14 bases. CDR3 loop: CASSLAWREGETQYF. CDR3 DNA sequence: TGTGCCAGCAGCTTGGCGTGGCGGGAAGGGGAGACCCAGTACTTC.